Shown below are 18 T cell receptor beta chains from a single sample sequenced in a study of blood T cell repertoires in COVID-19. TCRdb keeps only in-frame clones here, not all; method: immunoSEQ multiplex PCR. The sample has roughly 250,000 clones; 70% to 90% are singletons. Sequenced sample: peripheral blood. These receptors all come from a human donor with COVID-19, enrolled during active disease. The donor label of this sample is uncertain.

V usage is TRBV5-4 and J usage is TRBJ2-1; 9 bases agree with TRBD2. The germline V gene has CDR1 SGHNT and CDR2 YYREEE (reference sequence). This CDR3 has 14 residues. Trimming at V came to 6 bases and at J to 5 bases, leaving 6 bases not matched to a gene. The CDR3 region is CASTASGVNNEQFF. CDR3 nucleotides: TGTGCCAGCACCGCTAGCGGGGTAAACAATGAGCAGTTCTTC.

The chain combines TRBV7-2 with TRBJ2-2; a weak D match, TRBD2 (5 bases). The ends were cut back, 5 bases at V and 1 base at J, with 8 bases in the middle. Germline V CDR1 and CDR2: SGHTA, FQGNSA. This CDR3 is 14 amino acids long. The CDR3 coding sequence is TGTGCCAGCAGCCCGGGGTGGAACACCGGGGAGCTGTTTTTT. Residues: CASSPGWNTGELFF. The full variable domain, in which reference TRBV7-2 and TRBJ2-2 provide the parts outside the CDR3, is GAGVSQSPSNKVTEKGKDVELRCDPISGHTALYWYRQSLGQGLEFLIYFQGNSAPDKSGLPSDRFSAERTGGSVSTLTIQRTQQEDSAVYLCASSPGWNTGELFFGEGSRLTVL.

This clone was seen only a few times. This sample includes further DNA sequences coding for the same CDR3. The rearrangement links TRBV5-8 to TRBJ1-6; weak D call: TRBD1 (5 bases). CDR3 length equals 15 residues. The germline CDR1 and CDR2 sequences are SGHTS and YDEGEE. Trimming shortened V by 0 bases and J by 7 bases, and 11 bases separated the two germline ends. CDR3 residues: CASSLGQGGNSPLHF. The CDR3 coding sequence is TGTGCCAGCAGCTTGGGCCAGGGCGGAAATTCACCCCTCCACTTT.

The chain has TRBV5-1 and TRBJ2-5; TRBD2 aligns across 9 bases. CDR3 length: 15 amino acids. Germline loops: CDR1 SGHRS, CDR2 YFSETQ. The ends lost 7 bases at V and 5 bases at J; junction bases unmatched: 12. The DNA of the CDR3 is TGCGCCAGCGGGCGGGAGGGCGTAAGCAGTGAGACCCAGTACTTC. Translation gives CASGREGVSSETQYF. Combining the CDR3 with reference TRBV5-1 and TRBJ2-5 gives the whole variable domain KAGVTQTPRYLIKTRGQQVTLSCSPISGHRSVSWYQQTPGQGLQFLFEYFSETQRNKGNFPGRFSGRQFSNSRSEMNVSTLELGDSALYLCASGREGVSSETQYFGPGTRLLVL.

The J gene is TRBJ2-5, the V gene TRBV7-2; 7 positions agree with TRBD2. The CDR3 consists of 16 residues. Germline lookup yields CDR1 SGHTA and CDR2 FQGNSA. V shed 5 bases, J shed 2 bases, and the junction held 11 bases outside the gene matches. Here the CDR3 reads CASSLKLAREQETQYF. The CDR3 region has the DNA TGTGCCAGCAGCCTTAAACTAGCGAGAGAACAAGAGACCCAGTACTTC.

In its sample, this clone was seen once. CDR3 region: CASSRTGNPGELFF. CDR3 coding DNA: TGTGCCAGCAGCCGGACTGGGAATCCCGGGGAGCTGTTTTTT. This chain links TRBV6-2 or TRBV6-3 with TRBJ2-2, with D possibly being TRBD2 (5 bases). Germline CDR1 reads MNHEY; CDR2 reads SVGEGT. The CDR3 length is 14 residues. The V end lost 6 bases, the J end lost 6 bases, and 14 bases lay between the germline ends.

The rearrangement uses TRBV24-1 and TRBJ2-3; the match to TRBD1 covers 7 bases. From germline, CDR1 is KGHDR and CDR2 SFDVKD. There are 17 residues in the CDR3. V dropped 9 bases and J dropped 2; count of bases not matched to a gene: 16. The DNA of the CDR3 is TGTGCCACCCTATCGAGGGCCGGTAAGGGGGCCACAGATACGCAGTATTTT. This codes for CATLSRAGKGATDTQYF.

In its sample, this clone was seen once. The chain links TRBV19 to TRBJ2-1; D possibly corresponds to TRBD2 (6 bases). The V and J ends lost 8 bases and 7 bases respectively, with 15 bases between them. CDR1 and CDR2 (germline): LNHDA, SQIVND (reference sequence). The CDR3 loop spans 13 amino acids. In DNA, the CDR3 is TGTGCCAGTCGGCGGAGGGCCAGTAATGAGCAGTTCTTC. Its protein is CASRRRASNEQFF.

The CDR3 DNA reads TGTGCCAGCAGTTTATCGCGCTATGAAGCTTTCTTT. Translation: CASSLSRYEAFF. J is TRBJ1-1 and V is TRBV28; D uncertain. The germline V and J ends were trimmed by 1 base and 7 bases, with 7 bases remaining between them. The CDR3 length is 12 residues. CDR1 MDHEN and CDR2 SYDVKM come from the germline V gene.

The CDR3 spells CASSHRTGANTEAFF. In nucleotides, the CDR3 is TGTGCCAGCAGCCACAGGACAGGTGCGAACACTGAAGCTTTCTTT. The rearrangement joins TRBV11-1 to TRBJ1-1, with 7 bases aligning to TRBD1. This CDR3 has 15 amino acids. Germline loops: CDR1 SGHAT, CDR2 FQDESV (reference sequence). J lost 1 base, V lost 5 bases, and 7 bases had no gene match.

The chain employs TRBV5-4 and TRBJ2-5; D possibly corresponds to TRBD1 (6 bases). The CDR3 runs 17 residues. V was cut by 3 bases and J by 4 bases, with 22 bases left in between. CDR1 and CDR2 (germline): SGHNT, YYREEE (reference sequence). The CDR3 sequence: CASSSDPAGELGETQYF. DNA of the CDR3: TGTGCCAGCAGCTCCGACCCCGCAGGGGAGTTAGGAGAGACCCAGTACTTC.

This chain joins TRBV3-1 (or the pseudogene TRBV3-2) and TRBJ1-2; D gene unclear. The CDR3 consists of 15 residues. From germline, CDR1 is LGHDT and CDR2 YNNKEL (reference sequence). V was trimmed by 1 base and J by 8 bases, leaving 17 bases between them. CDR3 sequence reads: CASSQGYSGVAGYTF. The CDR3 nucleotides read TGTGCCAGCAGCCAAGGGTATTCCGGGGTTGCGGGCTACACCTTC.

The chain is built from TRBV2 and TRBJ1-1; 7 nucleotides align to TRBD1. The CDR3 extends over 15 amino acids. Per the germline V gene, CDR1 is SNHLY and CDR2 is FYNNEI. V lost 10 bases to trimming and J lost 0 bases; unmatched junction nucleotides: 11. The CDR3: CATAGGQHMNTEAFF. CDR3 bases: TGTGCCACCGCGGGGGGACAGCACATGAACACTGAAGCTTTCTTT. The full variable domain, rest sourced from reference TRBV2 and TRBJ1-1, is EPEVTQTPSHQVTQMGQEVILRCVPISNHLYFYWYRQILGQKVEFLVSFYNNEISEKSEIFDDQFSVERPDGSNFTLKIRSTKLEDSAMYFCATAGGQHMNTEAFFGQGTRLTVV.

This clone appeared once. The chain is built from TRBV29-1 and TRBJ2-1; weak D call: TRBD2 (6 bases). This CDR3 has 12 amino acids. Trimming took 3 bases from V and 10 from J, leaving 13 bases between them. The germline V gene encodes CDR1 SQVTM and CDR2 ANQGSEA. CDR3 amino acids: CSVENPAGEQFF. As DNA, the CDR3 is TGCAGCGTTGAGAACCCCGCGGGAGAGCAGTTCTTC.

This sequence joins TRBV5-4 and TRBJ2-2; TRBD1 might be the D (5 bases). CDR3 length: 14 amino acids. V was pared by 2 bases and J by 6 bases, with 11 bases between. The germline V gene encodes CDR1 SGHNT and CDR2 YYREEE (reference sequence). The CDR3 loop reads CASSFPRVAGELFF. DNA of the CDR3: TGTGCCAGCAGCTTCCCCAGGGTCGCCGGGGAGCTGTTTTTT.

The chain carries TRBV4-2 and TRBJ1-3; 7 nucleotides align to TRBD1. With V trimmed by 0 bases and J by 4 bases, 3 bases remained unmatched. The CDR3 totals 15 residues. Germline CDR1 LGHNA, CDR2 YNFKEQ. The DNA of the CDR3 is TGTGCCAGCAGCCAAGAGACAGGGTTGGGAAACACCATATATTTT. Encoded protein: CASSQETGLGNTIYF.

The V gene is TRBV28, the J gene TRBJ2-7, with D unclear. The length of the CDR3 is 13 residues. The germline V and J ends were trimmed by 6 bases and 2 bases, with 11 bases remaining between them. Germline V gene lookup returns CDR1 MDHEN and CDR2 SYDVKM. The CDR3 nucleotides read TGTGCCAGCAGACCGGTGCTCGCCTACGAGCAGTACTTC. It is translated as CASRPVLAYEQYF.

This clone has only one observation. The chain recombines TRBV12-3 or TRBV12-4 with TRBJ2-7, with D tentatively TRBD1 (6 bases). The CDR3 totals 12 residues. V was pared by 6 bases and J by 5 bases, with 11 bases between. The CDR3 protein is CASSRTVHEQYF. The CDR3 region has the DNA TGTGCCAGCAGCCGGACAGTCCACGAGCAGTACTTC.